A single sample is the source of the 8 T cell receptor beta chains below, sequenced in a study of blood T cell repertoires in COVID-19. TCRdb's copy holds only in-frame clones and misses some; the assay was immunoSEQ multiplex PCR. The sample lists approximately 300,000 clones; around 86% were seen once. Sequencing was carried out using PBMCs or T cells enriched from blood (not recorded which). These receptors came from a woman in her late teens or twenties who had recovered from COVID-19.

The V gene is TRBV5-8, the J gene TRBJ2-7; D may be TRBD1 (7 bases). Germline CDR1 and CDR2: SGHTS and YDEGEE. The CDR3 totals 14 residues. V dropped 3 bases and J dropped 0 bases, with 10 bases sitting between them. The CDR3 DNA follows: TGTGCCAGCAGCTGGAGGGACAGCTCCTACGAGCAGTACTTC. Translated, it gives CASSWRDSSYEQYF.

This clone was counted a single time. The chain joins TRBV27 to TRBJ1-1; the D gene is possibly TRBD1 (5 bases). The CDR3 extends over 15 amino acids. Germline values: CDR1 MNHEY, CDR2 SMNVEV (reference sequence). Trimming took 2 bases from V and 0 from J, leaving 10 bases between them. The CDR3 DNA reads TGTGCCAGCAGTTTAGGCGGACACCTGAACACTGAAGCTTTCTTT. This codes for CASSLGGHLNTEAFF.

The DNA of the CDR3 is TGTGCCAGCTCGGCGGCGGGGTCCACAGATACGCAGTATTTT. This sequence encodes CASSAAGSTDTQYF. The rearrangement joins TRBV9 to TRBJ2-3; D is perhaps TRBD2 (6 bases). The CDR3 sequence is 14 residues long. Germline-derived CDR1 and CDR2 are SGDLS and YYNGEE. V lost 7 bases, J lost 2 bases, and 14 bases lay in between.

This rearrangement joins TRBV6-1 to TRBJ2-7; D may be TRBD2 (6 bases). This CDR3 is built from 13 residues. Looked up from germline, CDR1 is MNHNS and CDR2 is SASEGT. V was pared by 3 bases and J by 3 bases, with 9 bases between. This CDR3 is CASSEAGNYEQYF. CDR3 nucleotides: TGTGCCAGCAGTGAGGCGGGGAACTACGAGCAGTACTTC.

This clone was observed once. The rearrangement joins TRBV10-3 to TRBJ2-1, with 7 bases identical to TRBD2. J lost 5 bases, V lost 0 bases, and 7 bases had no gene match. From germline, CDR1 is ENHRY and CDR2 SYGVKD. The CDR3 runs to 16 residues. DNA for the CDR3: TGTGCCATCAGTGAGTCGGGAGGGACGGTAAACAATGAGCAGTTCTTC. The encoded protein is CAISESGGTVNNEQFF.

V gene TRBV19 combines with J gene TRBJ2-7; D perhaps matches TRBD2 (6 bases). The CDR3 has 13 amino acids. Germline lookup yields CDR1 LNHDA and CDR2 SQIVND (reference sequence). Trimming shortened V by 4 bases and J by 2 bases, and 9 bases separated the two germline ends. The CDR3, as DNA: TGTGCCAGTAGTACCTCGGGGGCCTACGAGCAGTACTTC. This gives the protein CASSTSGAYEQYF.

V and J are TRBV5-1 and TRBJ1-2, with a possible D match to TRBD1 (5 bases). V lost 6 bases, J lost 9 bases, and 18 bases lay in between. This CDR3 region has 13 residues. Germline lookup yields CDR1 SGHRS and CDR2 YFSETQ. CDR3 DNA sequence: TGCGCCAGCATGCCGGGGCGGGGACGGAGCTACACCTTC. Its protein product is CASMPGRGRSYTF. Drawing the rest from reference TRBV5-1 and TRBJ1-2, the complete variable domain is KAGVTQTPRYLIKTRGQQVTLSCSPISGHRSVSWYQQTPGQGLQFLFEYFSETQRNKGNFPGRFSGRQFSNSRSEMNVSTLELGDSALYLCASMPGRGRSYTFGSGTRLTVV.

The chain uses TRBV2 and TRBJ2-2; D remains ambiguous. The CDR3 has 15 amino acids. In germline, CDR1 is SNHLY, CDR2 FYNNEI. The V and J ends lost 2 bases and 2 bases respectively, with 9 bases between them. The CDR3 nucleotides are TGTGCCAGCAGTGAATGGCCAGGAAACACCGGGGAGCTGTTTTTT. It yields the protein CASSEWPGNTGELFF.